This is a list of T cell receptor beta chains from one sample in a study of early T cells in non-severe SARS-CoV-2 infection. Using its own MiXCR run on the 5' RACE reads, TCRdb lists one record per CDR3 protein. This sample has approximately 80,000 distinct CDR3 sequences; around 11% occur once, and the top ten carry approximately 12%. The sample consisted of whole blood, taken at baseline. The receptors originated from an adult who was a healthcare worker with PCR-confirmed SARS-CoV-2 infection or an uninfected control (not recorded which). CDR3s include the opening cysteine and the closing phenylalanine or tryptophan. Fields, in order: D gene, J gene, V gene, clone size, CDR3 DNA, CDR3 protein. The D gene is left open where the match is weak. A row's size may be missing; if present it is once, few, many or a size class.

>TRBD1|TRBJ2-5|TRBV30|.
TGTGCCTGGAGCTCGGACAGGGCATACGGGACCCAGTACTTC
CAWSSDRAYGTQYF
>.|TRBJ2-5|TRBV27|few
TGTGCCAGCAGTCCCATGGGCCTCCAAGAGACCCAGTACTTC
CASSPMGLQETQYF
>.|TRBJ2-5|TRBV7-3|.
TGTGCCAGCAGCTTGACGTATGGAATGGAGACCCAGTACTTC
CASSLTYGMETQYF
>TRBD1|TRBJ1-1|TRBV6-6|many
TGTGCCAGCAGTTACTTAGGGACAGGGAGGTCTGAAGCTTTCTTT
CASSYLGTGRSEAFF
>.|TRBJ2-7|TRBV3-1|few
TGTGCCAGCAGCCAAGATGCCACGGTGGGTCGGGAGCAGTACTTC
CASSQDATVGREQYF
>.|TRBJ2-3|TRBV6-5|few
TGTGCCAGCAGTTACGATGGGTCTAGCACAGATACGCAGTATTTT
CASSYDGSSTDTQYF
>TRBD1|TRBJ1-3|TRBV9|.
TGTGCCAGCAGCGTTGGGACAGAAAACACCATATATTTT
CASSVGTENTIYF
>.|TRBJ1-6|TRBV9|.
TGTGCCAGCAGCGTAGGTCGTTGGGGTTCACCCCTCCACTTT
CASSVGRWGSPLHF
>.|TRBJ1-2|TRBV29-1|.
TGCAGCGTGGCGCCAGGGGGCTACACCTTC
CSVAPGGYTF
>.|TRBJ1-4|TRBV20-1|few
TGCAGTGCTAGGTCGGGCGCTGATGAAAAACTGTTTTTT
CSARSGADEKLFF
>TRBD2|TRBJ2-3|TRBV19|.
TGTGCCAGTAGTATCCTGACTAGCGGGGGAGTAGATACGCAGTATTTT
CASSILTSGGVDTQYF
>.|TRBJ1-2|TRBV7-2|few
TGTGCCAGCAGCTTATGGGGCAGATTTAACTATGGCTACACCTTC
CASSLWGRFNYGYTF
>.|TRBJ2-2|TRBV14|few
TGTGCCAGCAGCCAGAGACACCTCACTGGGGAGCTGTTTTTT
CASSQRHLTGELFF
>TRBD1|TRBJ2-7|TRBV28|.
TGTGCCAGCAGGACTGGGACAGCCTACGAGCAGTACTTC
CASRTGTAYEQYF
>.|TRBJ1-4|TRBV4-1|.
TGCGCCAGCAGCCAAGGTCTGGGGGCGGGAGAAAAACTGTTTTTT
CASSQGLGAGEKLFF
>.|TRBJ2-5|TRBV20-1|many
TGCAGTGCTAGGGTTCCGGGGAGACAAGAGACCCAGTACTTC
CSARVPGRQETQYF
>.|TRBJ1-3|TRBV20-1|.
TGCAGTGCTAATGAATCCTCTGGAAACACCATATATTTT
CSANESSGNTIYF
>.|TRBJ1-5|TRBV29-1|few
TGCAGCGTTGATTGGGATTTAGGGCCCCAGCATTTT
CSVDWDLGPQHF
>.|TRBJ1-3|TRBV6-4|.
TGTGCCAGCAGTGACTCTGGAGACAGTGTCACCATATATTTT
CASSDSGDSVTIYF
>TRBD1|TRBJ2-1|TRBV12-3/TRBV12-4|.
TGTGCCAGCAGTTACGTGACAGGGTTGCCGTTCTTC
CASSYVTGLPFF
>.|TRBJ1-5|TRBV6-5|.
TGTGCCAGCAGTGCGGACAGAGCGCCCAATCGGCCCCAGCATTTT
CASSADRAPNRPQHF
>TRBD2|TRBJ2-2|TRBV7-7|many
TGTGCCAGCAGATTAGCGGGGCCGAACACCGGGGAGCTGTTTTTT
CASRLAGPNTGELFF
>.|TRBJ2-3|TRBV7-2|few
TGTGCCAGCAAGGTGGGACCGAGCACAGATACGCAGTATTTT
CASKVGPSTDTQYF
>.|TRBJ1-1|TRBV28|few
TGTGCCAGCACGGGGAAAGTGGGCGCGAACACTGAAGCTTTCTTT
CASTGKVGANTEAFF
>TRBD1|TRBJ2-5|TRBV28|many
TGTGCCAGCAGTTTGGGGACAGGGGGACAAGAGACCCAGTACTTC
CASSLGTGGQETQYF
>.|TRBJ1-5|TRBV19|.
TGTGCCACCTCAGGACAGTCCTCTACCAATCAGCCCCAGCATTTT
CATSGQSSTNQPQHF
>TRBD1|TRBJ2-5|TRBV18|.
TGTGCCAGCCGGGACAGACCCGAAGAGACCCAGTACTTC
CASRDRPEETQYF
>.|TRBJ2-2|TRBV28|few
TGTGCCAGCAGGAATCAGGGGACCGGGGAGCTGTTTTTT
CASRNQGTGELFF
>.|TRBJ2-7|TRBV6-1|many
TGTGCCAGCAGCCCTCGCCCCAGTGAGACCTACGAGCAGTACTTC
CASSPRPSETYEQYF
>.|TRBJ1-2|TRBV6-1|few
TGTGCCAGCAGTGAAGCGCTTGGCAGCCACTATGGCTACACCTTC
CASSEALGSHYGYTF
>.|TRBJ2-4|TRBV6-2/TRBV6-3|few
TGTGCCAGCGGCGGGGCGGTGAAGTCTAAAAACATTCAGTACTTC
CASGGAVKSKNIQYF
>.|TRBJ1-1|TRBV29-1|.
TGCAGCGTTGGCGCCTCCGGGTTGAACACTGAAGCTTTCTTT
CSVGASGLNTEAFF
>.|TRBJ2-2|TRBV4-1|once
TGCGCCAGCAGCCAAGAATCCGGGGCGAACACCGGGGAGCTGTTTTTT
CASSQESGANTGELFF
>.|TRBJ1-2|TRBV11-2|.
TGTGCCAGCAGCTCGGGGGGCTATGGCTACACCTTC
CASSSGGYGYTF
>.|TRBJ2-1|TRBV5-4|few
TGTGCCAGCAGATCTTTCTCTGACAATGAGCAGTTCTTC
CASRSFSDNEQFF
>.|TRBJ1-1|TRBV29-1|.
TGCAGCGTTGGCCCTGAAGCTTTCTTT
CSVGPEAFF
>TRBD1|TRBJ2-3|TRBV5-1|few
TGCGCCAGCAGCTTGGACACAGGGGGTTCCTGGGCAGATACGCAGTATTTT
CASSLDTGGSWADTQYF
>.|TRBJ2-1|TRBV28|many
TGTGCCAGCAGTTTGGAGACAGGCCTCAAGTTCTTC
CASSLETGLKFF
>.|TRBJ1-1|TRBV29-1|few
TGCAGCGTGACTCTGACCGGTGAAGCTTTCTTT
CSVTLTGEAFF
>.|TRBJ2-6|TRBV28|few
TGTGCCAGCATAGGGGGGCACTCTGGGGCCAACGTCCTGACTTTC
CASIGGHSGANVLTF
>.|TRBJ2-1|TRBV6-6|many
TGTGCCAGCAGGACTTTCCAACTCTACAATGAGCAGTTCTTC
CASRTFQLYNEQFF
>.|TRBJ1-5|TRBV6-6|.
TGTGCCAGCAGTTACAGGACTAGCAACCAGCCCCAGCATTTT
CASSYRTSNQPQHF
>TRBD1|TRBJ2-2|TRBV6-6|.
TGTGCCAGCAGCGGCCCGACAGGGGGCAACACCGGGGAGCTGTTTTTT
CASSGPTGGNTGELFF
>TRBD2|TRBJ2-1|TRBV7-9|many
TGTGCCAGCAGCTTGGATACTAGCGGGGGGGCCTATGAGCAGTTCTTC
CASSLDTSGGAYEQFF
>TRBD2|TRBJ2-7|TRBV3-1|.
TGTGCCAGCAGCCAGGGCCCGCGCGGGGGGTACGAGCAGTACTTC
CASSQGPRGGYEQYF
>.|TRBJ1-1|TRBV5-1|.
TGCGCCAGCAGCCGCCCCTCAGACGGGAACACTGAAGCTTTCTTT
CASSRPSDGNTEAFF
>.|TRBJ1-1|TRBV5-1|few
TGCGCCAGCAGCTTGGAGACGAACACTGAAGCTTTCTTT
CASSLETNTEAFF
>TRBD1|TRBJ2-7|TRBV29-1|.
TGCAGCGTTGAAGGCCCCACACCGGGACAGGGTGCCGAGCAGTACTTC
CSVEGPTPGQGAEQYF
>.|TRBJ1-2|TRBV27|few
TGTGCCAGCAGTTTAAGCCGAATAGGCTATGGCTACACCTTC
CASSLSRIGYGYTF
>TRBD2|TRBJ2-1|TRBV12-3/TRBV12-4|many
TGTGCCAGCAGTCCCCGATTGGGGGGGATGGACAATGAGCAGTTCTTC
CASSPRLGGMDNEQFF
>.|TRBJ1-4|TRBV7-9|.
TGTGCCAGCGGTGTTGGGGACGAAAAACTGTTTTTT
CASGVGDEKLFF
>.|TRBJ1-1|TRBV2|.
TGTGCCAGCAGGACCGCTGAAGCTTTCTTT
CASRTAEAFF
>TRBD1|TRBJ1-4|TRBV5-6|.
TGTGCCAGCAGTCGGGACAGGAATGAAAAACTGTTTTTT
CASSRDRNEKLFF
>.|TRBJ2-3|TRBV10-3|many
TGTGCCATCAGTGAGTCGGGCGGGGAGAGCACAGATACGCAGTATTTT
CAISESGGESTDTQYF
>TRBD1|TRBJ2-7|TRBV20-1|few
TGCAGTGCTAGAGGCAGGGGGCACGAGCAGTACTTC
CSARGRGHEQYF
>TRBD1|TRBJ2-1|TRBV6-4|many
TGTGCCAGCAGTTCTCTAGGGACAGGTTACAATGAGCAGTTCTTC
CASSSLGTGYNEQFF
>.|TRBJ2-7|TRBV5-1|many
TGCGCCAGCAGATCGGACAGCTACGAGCAGTACTTC
CASRSDSYEQYF
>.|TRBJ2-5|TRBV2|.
TGTGCCAGGATGGTATCGACGGAGTCACAGACCCAGTACTTC
CARMVSTESQTQYF
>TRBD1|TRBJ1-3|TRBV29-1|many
TGCAGCGTGGGGACAGGGGCTGGAAACACCATATATTTT
CSVGTGAGNTIYF
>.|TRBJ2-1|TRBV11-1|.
TGTGCCAGCAGCTCGATAGGGCCTAGCGTTTCCTACAATGAGCAGTTCTTC
CASSSIGPSVSYNEQFF